These 29 T cell receptor beta chains originate from one sample sequenced in a study of blood T cell repertoires in COVID-19 (TCRdb year 2020). The library was obtained by the immunoSEQ multiplex PCR assay. TCRdb mirrors the immuneACCESS table, restricted to in-frame sequences. Some clones are absent from its copies; in checked studies, under half trace to an unresolved V gene, and the reason for the others is unknown. The sample table lists fewer than 130,000 clones, approximately 82% of them with a count of one. Of the sample, around 3.5% falls within the top ten clones. Sequenced input: peripheral blood. These receptors were obtained from a woman older than 75 with acute or convalescent COVID-19.

The V gene is TRBV19, the J gene TRBJ2-7, with 7 bases matching TRBD2. Trimming took 6 bases from V and 3 from J; bases not matched to a gene: 8. Germline lookup yields CDR1 LNHDA and CDR2 SQIVND (reference sequence). This CDR3 is 14 amino acids long. The CDR3 is CASSPLGGDYEQYF. In DNA, the CDR3 is TGTGCCAGTAGCCCGTTGGGGGGGGACTACGAGCAGTACTTC.

This chain uses TRBV7-9 with TRBJ1-4; the D is unclear. The length of the CDR3 is 16 residues. Trimming removed 1 base from V and 3 bases from J, with 12 bases in between. Germline V CDR1 and CDR2: SEHNR, FQNEAQ (reference sequence). CDR3 coding DNA: TGTGCCAGCAGCTTAGGGCGGCGACGCGCTAATGAAAAACTGTTTTTT. It codes for CASSLGRRRANEKLFF.

In its sample, this clone was seen many times. The genes are TRBV25-1 and TRBJ2-4; D may be TRBD2 (5 bases). This CDR3 has 15 amino acids. Trimming cost V 9 bases and J 0 bases, with 15 bases left between them. The germline V gene has CDR1 MGHDK and CDR2 SYGVNS. The CDR3, as DNA: TGTGCCAGTCTATCGGGAAAGGTAGCCAAAAACATTCAGTACTTC. It encodes CASLSGKVAKNIQYF.

This sequence joins TRBV10-3 and TRBJ2-1, with 9 bases fitting TRBD2. Germline CDR1 ENHRY, CDR2 SYGVKD. The CDR3 loop spans 15 amino acids. With 7 bases clipped from V and 8 bases from J, the junction kept 12 bases outside the gene matches. CDR3 coding DNA: TGTGCCATCACCAGAGGACTAGCGTCCCTCCATGAGCAGTTCTTC. Protein sequence: CAITRGLASLHEQFF.

The chain is built from TRBV2 and TRBJ1-5, with D tentatively TRBD1 (5 bases). CDR3 size: 15 residues. V lost 1 base to trimming and J lost 4 bases, with 11 bases between them. Germline loops: CDR1 SNHLY, CDR2 FYNNEI. The CDR3, as DNA: TGTGCCAGCAGTGAAGGGGGCGTCGGTAATCAGCCCCAGCATTTT. This encodes CASSEGGVGNQPQHF. The full variable domain, rest sourced from reference TRBV2 and TRBJ1-5, is EPEVTQTPSHQVTQMGQEVILRCVPISNHLYFYWYRQILGQKVEFLVSFYNNEISEKSEIFDDQFSVERPDGSNFTLKIRSTKLEDSAMYFCASSEGGVGNQPQHFGDGTRLSIL.

The genes are TRBV28 and TRBJ2-7, with D hard to call. The CDR3 sequence is 11 residues long. Germline V gene sequence: CDR1 MDHEN, CDR2 SYDVKM. V was trimmed by 5 bases and J by 6 bases, leaving 8 bases between them. For the CDR3, the DNA is TGTGCCAGCAGTAATCAGTTCGAGCAGTACTTC. It is translated as CASSNQFEQYF.

The V and J genes are TRBV2 and TRBJ2-3; TRBD2 might be the D (6 bases). Germline CDR1 SNHLY, CDR2 FYNNEI. The CDR3 is 15 amino acids. The V gene lost 3 bases and the J gene lost 3 bases, with 13 bases spanning the gap. CDR3 in DNA: TGTGCCAGCAGTGAGGAGGGGTTGGGGACAGATACGCAGTATTTT. The encoded protein is CASSEEGLGTDTQYF. Based on the CDR3 plus reference TRBV2 and TRBJ2-3, the full variable domain is EPEVTQTPSHQVTQMGQEVILRCVPISNHLYFYWYRQILGQKVEFLVSFYNNEISEKSEIFDDQFSVERPDGSNFTLKIRSTKLEDSAMYFCASSEEGLGTDTQYFGPGTRLTVL.

The V call is TRBV10-3, the J call TRBJ2-7; possible D gene TRBD1, 5 bases. V lost 4 bases to trimming and J lost 5 bases, with 12 bases between them. The V gene's germline CDR1 is ENHRY and CDR2 SYGVKD. This CDR3 spans 13 amino acids. CDR3 sequence: CAISGAGIDEQYF. CDR3 sequence (DNA): TGTGCCATCAGTGGGGCAGGGATCGACGAGCAGTACTTC.

V and J are TRBV5-1 and TRBJ2-3; TRBD2 agrees at 12 bases. Per germline, CDR1 SGHRS and CDR2 YFSETQ. The J segment lost 6 bases and the V segment lost 0 bases, leaving 11 bases of the junction unmatched. This CDR3 is built from 18 residues. DNA of the CDR3: TGCGCCAGCAGCTTGGTTGGCGGACTAGCGGGAAAAATTGATACGCAGTATTTT. This translates into CASSLVGGLAGKIDTQYF.

The rearrangement links TRBV7-2 to TRBJ1-1; 9 bases agree with TRBD1. V trimming: 5 bases; J trimming: 4 bases; junction bases outside the gene matches: 2. There are 13 residues in the CDR3. From germline, CDR1 is SGHTA and CDR2 FQGNSA. CDR3 nucleotides: TGTGCCAGCAGCGGACAGGGGTTCACTGAAGCTTTCTTT. Protein: CASSGQGFTEAFF.

J is TRBJ2-7 and V is TRBV30; 8 bases line up with TRBD1. The length of the CDR3 is 13 residues. CDR1 GTSNPN and CDR2 SVGIG come from the germline V gene (reference sequence). With V trimmed by 5 bases and J by 2 bases, 5 bases remained unmatched. In DNA, the CDR3 is TGTGCCTGGGAAACAGGGGGGACCTACGAGCAGTACTTC. This sequence encodes CAWETGGTYEQYF.

This chain connects TRBV5-1 to TRBJ2-1; TRBD2 matches at 8 bases. Unmatched junction bases numbered 10, after V lost 2 bases and J lost 9 bases. Germline CDR1 SGHRS, CDR2 YFSETQ. This CDR3 region has 15 residues. The CDR3 DNA sequence: TGCGCCAGCAGCTTCTCGCTAGCGGGTGACGGTGAGCAGTTCTTC. This sequence encodes CASSFSLAGDGEQFF.

The table lists this clone with a few counts. V is TRBV18 and J is TRBJ2-5; 7 nucleotides agree with TRBD1. Germline values: CDR1 KGHSH, CDR2 LQKENI. With V trimmed by 4 bases and J by 2 bases, 4 bases remained unmatched. This CDR3 region has 14 residues. The CDR3 reads CASSLGTAQETQYF. CDR3 DNA sequence: TGTGCCAGCTCACTTGGGACAGCTCAAGAGACCCAGTACTTC.

The chain recombines TRBV2 with TRBJ1-1, with D perhaps TRBD1 (5 bases). The CDR3 consists of 12 residues. V shed 5 bases and J shed 3 bases, with 7 bases lying between them. Germline V lookup: CDR1 SNHLY, CDR2 FYNNEI. The CDR3 spells CASSTGYTEAFF. The CDR3 DNA is TGTGCCAGCAGTACAGGCTACACTGAAGCTTTCTTT.

The CDR3 spells CASSPPGGKAEAFF. In nucleotides, the CDR3 is TGTGCCAGCTCACCACCAGGGGGAAAGGCTGAAGCTTTCTTT. This sequence joins TRBV18 and TRBJ1-1; a weak D match, TRBD1 (6 bases). The germline gives CDR1 KGHSH, CDR2 LQKENI. CDR3 length: 14 amino acids. Trimming removed 0 bases from V and 6 bases from J, with 11 bases in between. The variable domain in full, with the rest retrieved from reference TRBV18 and TRBJ1-1, is NAGVMQNPRHLVRRRGQEARLRCSPMKGHSHVYWYRQLPEEGLKFMVYLQKENIIDESGMPKERFSAEFPKEGPSILRIQQVVRGDSAAYFCASSPPGGKAEAFFGQGTRLTVV.

The V call is TRBV11-2, the J call TRBJ2-7, with D unclear. Germline V gives CDR1 SGHAT, CDR2 FQNNGV. The CDR3 has 11 amino acids. Trimming cost V 6 bases and J 3 bases, with 6 bases left between them. In nucleotides, the CDR3 is TGTGCCAGCAGGAACTACTACGAGCAGTACTTC. This sequence encodes CASRNYYEQYF.

V and J are TRBV27 and TRBJ2-5; D is unclear. Trimming took off 4 bases at V and 5 bases at J, with 11 bases between the two ends. This CDR3 region has 13 residues. Germline-derived CDR1 and CDR2 are MNHEY and SMNVEV (reference sequence). CDR3 protein: CASSSRMGETQYF. DNA of the CDR3: TGTGCCAGCAGTTCCCGAATGGGCGAGACCCAGTACTTC.

This chain links TRBV5-6 with TRBJ1-1; D is undetermined. V shed 0 bases and J shed 6 bases, with 9 bases lying between them. Per germline, CDR1 SGHDT and CDR2 YYEEEE. The CDR3 sequence is 13 residues long. The CDR3 here is CASSLATVPEAFF. As DNA, the CDR3 is TGTGCCAGCAGCTTGGCCACAGTTCCTGAAGCTTTCTTT.

This rearrangement joins TRBV28 to TRBJ2-7; 7 bases agree with TRBD1. The CDR3 has 16 amino acids. Germline CDR1 is MDHEN and CDR2 is SYDVKM. V dropped 5 bases and J dropped 0; count of bases not matched to a gene: 10. The CDR3 DNA follows: TGTGCCAGCAGTACCCTGGGACAGCAGAGCTCCTACGAGCAGTACTTC. It specifies CASSTLGQQSSYEQYF.

This clone was seen only once. This chain connects TRBV29-1 to TRBJ2-1, with TRBD2 identical over 11 bases. Trimming cost V 3 bases and J 3 bases; bases outside gene matches: 4. The germline V gene encodes CDR1 SQVTM and CDR2 ANQGSEA. The CDR3 runs to 15 residues. The CDR3 is CSVDPTSGGYNEQFF. CDR3 DNA: TGCAGCGTTGACCCCACTAGCGGGGGCTACAATGAGCAGTTCTTC.

The chain uses TRBV19 and TRBJ2-7, with TRBD2 identical over 8 bases. The CDR3 is 14 residues long. Germline values: CDR1 LNHDA, CDR2 SQIVND (reference sequence). The J segment lost 1 base and the V segment lost 7 bases, leaving 6 bases of the junction unmatched. The CDR3 region has the DNA TGTGCCAGTACCCCCGGGACTAGTTCCTACGAGCAGTACTTC. It codes for CASTPGTSSYEQYF.

The table lists this clone with a few counts. The chain recombines TRBV10-1 with TRBJ1-1; D perhaps matches TRBD1 (5 bases). V gave up 8 bases and J gave up 4 bases, with 11 bases separating them. This CDR3 has 12 amino acids. Looked up from germline, CDR1 is WNHNN and CDR2 is SYGVQD (reference sequence). The CDR3 sequence: CASVSGGTEAFF. DNA for the CDR3: TGCGCCAGCGTGTCGGGGGGCACTGAAGCTTTCTTT.

The rearrangement uses TRBV19 and TRBJ1-4; D gene uncertain. This CDR3 has 15 residues. Per the germline V gene, CDR1 is LNHDA and CDR2 is SQIVND (reference sequence). Trimming removed 5 bases from V and 7 bases from J, with 17 bases in between. CDR3 protein: CASSESRGTAEKLFF. Written as DNA, the CDR3 is TGTGCCAGTAGTGAGTCCCGGGGAACTGCTGAAAAACTGTTTTTT.

The chain links TRBV28 to TRBJ1-2, with D perhaps TRBD1 (6 bases). Germline CDR1 reads MDHEN; CDR2 reads SYDVKM. There are 13 residues in the CDR3. V was trimmed by 10 bases and J by 1 base, leaving 13 bases between them. DNA of the CDR3: TGTGCCACCCAGAAGGACAGTAACTATGGCTACACCTTC. Protein: CATQKDSNYGYTF.

The V and J genes are TRBV11-3 and TRBJ1-2; the match to TRBD1 covers 7 bases. The ends lost 5 bases at V and 6 bases at J; junction bases unmatched: 3. Looked up from germline, CDR1 is SGHNT and CDR2 is YENEEA. This CDR3 region has 12 residues. The CDR3 loop reads CASSNGQDGYTF. Written as DNA, the CDR3 is TGTGCCAGCAGCAACGGACAGGATGGCTACACCTTC.

This chain links TRBV6-5 with TRBJ2-7; 8 nucleotides agree with TRBD1. The CDR3 consists of 14 residues. Looked up from germline, CDR1 is MNHEY and CDR2 is SVGAGI. Unmatched junction bases numbered 9, after V lost 7 bases and J lost 4 bases. CDR3 protein: CASNTGQGSYEQYF. The CDR3 DNA sequence: TGTGCCAGCAATACCGGACAGGGTAGTTACGAGCAGTACTTC.

In this sample, this clone turned up once. The chain uses TRBV6-5 and TRBJ2-7; a possible D gene is TRBD1 (5 bases). The V gene lost 7 bases and the J gene lost 2 bases, with 18 bases spanning the gap. The CDR3 runs 15 residues. From germline, CDR1 is MNHEY and CDR2 SVGAGI. CDR3 protein: CASIWGLQSTYEQYF. CDR3 in DNA: TGTGCCAGCATATGGGGCCTCCAAAGTACCTACGAGCAGTACTTC.

The V call is TRBV10-3, the J call TRBJ2-1; 16 bases agree with TRBD2. The CDR3 has 18 residues. CDR1 is ENHRY, CDR2 SYGVKD, per germline. After removal of 7 bases from V and 1 base from J, the junction contained 7 bases not matched to a gene. CDR3 protein: CAITPGLAGGRSYNEQFF. As DNA, the CDR3 is TGTGCCATCACCCCGGGACTAGCGGGAGGGAGATCCTACAATGAGCAGTTCTTC.

This clone was observed a handful of times. The gene calls are TRBV28 and TRBJ1-2; D unclear. Trimming cost V 4 bases and J 7 bases, with 7 bases left between them. Germline V gene sequence: CDR1 MDHEN, CDR2 SYDVKM. The CDR3 contains 11 residues. CDR3 bases: TGTGCCAGCAGTTCTCTACGTGGCTACACCTTC. It specifies CASSSLRGYTF.